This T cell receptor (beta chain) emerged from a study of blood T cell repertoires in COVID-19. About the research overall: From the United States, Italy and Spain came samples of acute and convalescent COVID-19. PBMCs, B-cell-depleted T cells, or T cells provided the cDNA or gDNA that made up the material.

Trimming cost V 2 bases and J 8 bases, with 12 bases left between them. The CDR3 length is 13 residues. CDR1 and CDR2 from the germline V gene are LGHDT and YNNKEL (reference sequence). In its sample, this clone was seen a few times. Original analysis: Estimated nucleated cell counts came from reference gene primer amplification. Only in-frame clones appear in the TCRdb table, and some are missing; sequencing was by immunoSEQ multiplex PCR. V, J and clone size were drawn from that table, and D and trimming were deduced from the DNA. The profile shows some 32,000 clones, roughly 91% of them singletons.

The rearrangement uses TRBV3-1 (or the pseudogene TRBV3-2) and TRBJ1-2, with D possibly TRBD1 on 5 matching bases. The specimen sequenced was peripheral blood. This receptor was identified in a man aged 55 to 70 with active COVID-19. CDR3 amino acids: CASSQRRVEGYTF. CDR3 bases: TGTGCCAGCAGCCAACGCAGGGTAGAAGGCTACACCTTC.